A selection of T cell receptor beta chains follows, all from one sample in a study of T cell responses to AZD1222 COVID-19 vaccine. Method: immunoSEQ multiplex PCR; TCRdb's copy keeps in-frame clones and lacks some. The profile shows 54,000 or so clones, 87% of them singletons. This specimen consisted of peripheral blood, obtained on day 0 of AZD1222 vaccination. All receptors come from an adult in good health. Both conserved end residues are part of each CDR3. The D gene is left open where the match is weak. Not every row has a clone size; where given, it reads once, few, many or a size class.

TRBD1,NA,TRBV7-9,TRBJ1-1,CASSLQGAGNTEAFF,TGTGCCAGCAGCTTACAGGGGGCCGGAAACACTGAAGCTTTCTTT
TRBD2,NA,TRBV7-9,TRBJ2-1,CASSPGTSGEYNEQFF,TGTGCCAGCAGCCCCGGGACTAGCGGGGAGTACAATGAGCAGTTCTTC
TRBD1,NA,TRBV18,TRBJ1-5,CASSPGQGGMEPQHF,TGTGCCAGCTCACCGGGACAGGGGGGGATGGAGCCCCAGCATTTT
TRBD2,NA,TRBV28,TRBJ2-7,CASTGGLPYEQYF,TGTGCCAGCACGGGGGGGCTTCCCTACGAGCAGTACTTC
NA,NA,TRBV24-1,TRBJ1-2,CATSDWGEESYGYTF,TGTGCCACCAGTGATTGGGGGGAAGAAAGCTATGGCTACACCTTC
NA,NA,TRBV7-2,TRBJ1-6,CASSPTRTPNSPLHF,TGTGCCAGCAGCCCGACCCGGACCCCTAATTCACCCCTCCACTTT
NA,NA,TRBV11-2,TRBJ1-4,CASSLGRGNEKLFF,TGTGCCAGCAGCTTAGGAAGGGGTAATGAAAAACTGTTTTTT
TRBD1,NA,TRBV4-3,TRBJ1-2,CASSQDSTGHDYGYTF,TGCGCCAGCAGCCAAGATTCGACAGGGCATGACTATGGCTACACCTTC
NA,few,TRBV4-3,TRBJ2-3,CASSQEVSGNTDTQYF,TGCGCCAGCAGCCAAGAAGTCTCAGGAAACACAGATACGCAGTATTTT
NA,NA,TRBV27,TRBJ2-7,CASSLSSPYEQYF,TGTGCCAGCAGTTTGAGTAGTCCCTACGAGCAGTACTTC
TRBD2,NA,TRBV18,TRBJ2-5,CASSPGLGPQETQYF,TGTGCCAGCTCCCCCGGACTAGGCCCACAAGAGACCCAGTACTTC
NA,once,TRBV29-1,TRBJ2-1,CSVAYYNEQFF,TGCAGCGTTGCCTACTACAATGAGCAGTTCTTC
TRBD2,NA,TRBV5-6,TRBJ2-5,CASSTMSGVETQYF,TGTGCCAGCAGTACGATGAGCGGGGTTGAGACCCAGTACTTC
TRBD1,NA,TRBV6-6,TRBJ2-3,CASSYGQGRYTDTQYF,TGTGCCAGCAGTTACGGACAGGGGAGGTACACAGATACGCAGTATTTT
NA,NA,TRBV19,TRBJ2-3,CASSTRASRTDTQYF,TGTGCCAGTAGTACGCGGGCCAGCCGGACAGATACGCAGTATTTT
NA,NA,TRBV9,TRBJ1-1,CASTRDTWSPEAFF,TGTGCCAGCACCCGGGATACGTGGTCGCCTGAAGCTTTCTTT
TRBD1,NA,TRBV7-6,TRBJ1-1,CASSLASPLGTGGLNTEAFF,TGTGCCAGCAGCTTAGCCTCGCCCCTCGGGACAGGGGGCTTGAACACTGAAGCTTTCTTT
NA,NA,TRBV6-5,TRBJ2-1,CASSSGRGSYNEQFF,TGTGCCAGCAGTTCCGGACGGGGCTCCTACAATGAGCAGTTCTTC
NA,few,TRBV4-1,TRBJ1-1,CASSPIGRGEAFF,TGCGCCAGCAGCCCGATCGGGCGGGGTGAAGCTTTCTTT
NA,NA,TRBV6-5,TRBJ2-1,CASMSGASYNEQFF,TGTGCCAGCATGAGCGGTGCCTCCTACAATGAGCAGTTCTTC
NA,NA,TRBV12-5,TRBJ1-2,CASGPTGFYGYTF,TGTGCTAGTGGCCCCACGGGATTCTATGGCTACACCTTC
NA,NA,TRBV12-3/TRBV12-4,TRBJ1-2,CASSLGRDYGYTF,TGTGCCAGCAGTTTAGGCAGGGACTATGGCTACACCTTC
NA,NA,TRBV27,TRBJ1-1,CASSGAGARAEAFF,TGTGCCAGCAGCGGGGCGGGGGCCCGGGCTGAAGCTTTCTTT
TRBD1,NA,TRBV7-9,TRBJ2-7,CASSAGTGGYEQYF,TGTGCCAGCTCCGCCGGGACAGGGGGCTACGAGCAGTACTTC
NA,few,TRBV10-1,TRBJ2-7,CASSSGQSYEQYF,TGCGCCAGCAGTTCGGGACAAAGCTACGAGCAGTACTTC
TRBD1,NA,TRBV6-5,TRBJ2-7,CASSPGTGDYEQYF,TGTGCCAGCAGCCCCGGGACAGGCGACTACGAGCAGTACTTC
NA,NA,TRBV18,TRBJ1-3,CASSPSQEIAGNTIYF,TGTGCCAGCTCACCTTCCCAGGAGATCGCCGGAAACACCATATATTTT
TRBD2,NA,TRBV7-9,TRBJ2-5,CASSPERGGGETQYF,TGTGCCAGCAGCCCCGAGCGGGGGGGCGGAGAGACCCAGTACTTC
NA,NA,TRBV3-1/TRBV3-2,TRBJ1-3,CASSQERARVYGNTIYF,TGTGCCAGCAGCCAAGAACGTGCCAGGGTATATGGAAACACCATATATTTT
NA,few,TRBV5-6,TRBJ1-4,CASSLDKGTTVEKLFF,TGTGCCAGCAGCTTGGATAAAGGGACGACAGTGGAAAAACTGTTTTTT
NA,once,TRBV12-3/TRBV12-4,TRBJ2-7,CASSTGTFYEQYF,TGTGCCAGCAGTACCGGGACTTTTTACGAGCAGTACTTC
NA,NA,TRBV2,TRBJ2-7,CASTRDQGLRVYEQYF,TGTGCCAGCACCCGAGATCAGGGACTGAGGGTCTACGAGCAGTACTTC
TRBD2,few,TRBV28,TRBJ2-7,CASIGGGTTYEQYF,TGTGCCAGCATTGGGGGGGGGACGACCTACGAGCAGTACTTC
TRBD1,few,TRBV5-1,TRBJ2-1,CASSPGDRAYNEQFF,TGCGCCAGCAGTCCCGGGGACAGGGCCTACAATGAGCAGTTCTTC
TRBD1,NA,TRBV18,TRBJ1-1,CASSSGDRLYTEAFF,TGTGCCAGCTCCAGCGGGGACAGACTATACACTGAAGCTTTCTTT
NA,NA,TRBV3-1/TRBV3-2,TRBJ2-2,CASSQDLQRASTGELFF,TGTGCCAGCAGCCAAGATCTCCAGCGGGCCTCCACCGGGGAGCTGTTTTTT
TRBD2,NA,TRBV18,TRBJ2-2,CASPGTSGTSTGELFF,TGTGCCAGCCCAGGGACTAGCGGGACTTCTACCGGGGAGCTGTTTTTT
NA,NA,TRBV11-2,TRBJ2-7,CASSLARGGYEQYF,TGTGCCAGCAGCTTAGCCAGGGGAGGTTACGAGCAGTACTTC
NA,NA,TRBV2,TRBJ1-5,CASSEQPNQPQHF,TGTGCCAGCAGTGAGCAGCCAAATCAGCCCCAGCATTTT
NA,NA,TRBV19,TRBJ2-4,CASSIGDWTEENIQYF,TGTGCCAGTAGTATCGGAGACTGGACAGAGGAAAACATTCAGTACTTC
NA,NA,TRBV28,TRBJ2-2,CASRGAPNTGELFF,TGTGCCAGCAGGGGGGCACCGAACACCGGGGAGCTGTTTTTT
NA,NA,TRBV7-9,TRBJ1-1,CASSPRPRRRGVRDTEAFF,TGTGCCAGCAGCCCTCGCCCCCGCAGGAGGGGGGTAAGGGACACTGAAGCTTTCTTT
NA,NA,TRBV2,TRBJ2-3,CASSGAGASPDTQYF,TGTGCCAGCAGTGGGGCAGGAGCTTCCCCAGATACGCAGTATTTT
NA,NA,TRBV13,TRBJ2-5,CASSRRDMWETQYF,TGTGCCAGCAGCCGCCGGGACATGTGGGAGACCCAGTACTTC
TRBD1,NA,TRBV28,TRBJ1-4,CASSLNRDSNNEKLFF,TGTGCCAGCAGTCTAAATCGGGACAGTAATAATGAAAAACTGTTTTTT
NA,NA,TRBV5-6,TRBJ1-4,CASSLTGGARNEKLFF,TGTGCCAGCAGCTTGACTGGGGGTGCCCGTAATGAAAAACTGTTTTTT
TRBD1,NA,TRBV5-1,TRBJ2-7,CASSLGTAVSMEQYF,TGCGCCAGCAGCCTCGGGACAGCTGTTTCGATGGAGCAGTACTTC
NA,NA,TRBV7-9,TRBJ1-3,CASSLEGEGSGNTIYF,TGTGCCAGCAGCTTAGAAGGGGAGGGCAGCGGAAACACCATATATTTT
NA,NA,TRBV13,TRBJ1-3,CASRSSGNTIYF,TGTGCCAGCAGGTCTTCTGGAAACACCATATATTTT
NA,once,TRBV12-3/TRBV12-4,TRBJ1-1,CASRYTGYTEAFF,TGTGCCAGCAGGTATACAGGGTACACTGAAGCTTTCTTT
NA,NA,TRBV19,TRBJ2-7,CASSIRTDYEQYF,TGTGCCAGTAGTATAAGGACGGACTACGAGCAGTACTTC
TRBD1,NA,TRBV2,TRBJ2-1,CASMGSTGGRYNEQFF,TGTGCCAGCATGGGGTCGACAGGGGGCCGCTACAATGAGCAGTTCTTC